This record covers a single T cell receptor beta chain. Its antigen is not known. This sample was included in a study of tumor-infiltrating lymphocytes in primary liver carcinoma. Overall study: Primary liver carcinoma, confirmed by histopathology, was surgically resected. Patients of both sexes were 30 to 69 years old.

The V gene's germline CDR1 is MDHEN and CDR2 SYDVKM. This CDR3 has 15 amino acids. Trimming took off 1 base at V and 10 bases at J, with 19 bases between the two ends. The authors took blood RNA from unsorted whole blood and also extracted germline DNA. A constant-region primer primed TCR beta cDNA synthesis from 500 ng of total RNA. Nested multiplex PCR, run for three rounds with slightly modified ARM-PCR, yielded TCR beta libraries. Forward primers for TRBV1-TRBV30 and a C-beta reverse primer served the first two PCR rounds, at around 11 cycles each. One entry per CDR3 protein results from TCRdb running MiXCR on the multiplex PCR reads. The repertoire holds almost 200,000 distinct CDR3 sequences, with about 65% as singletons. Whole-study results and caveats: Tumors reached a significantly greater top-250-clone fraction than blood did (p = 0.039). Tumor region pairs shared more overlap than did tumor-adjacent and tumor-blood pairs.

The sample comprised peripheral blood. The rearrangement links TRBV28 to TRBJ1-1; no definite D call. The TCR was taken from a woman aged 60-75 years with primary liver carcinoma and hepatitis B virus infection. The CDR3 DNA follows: TGTGCCAGCAGTTTATCCGGCGTCAGTCGAATCGGAGCTTTCTTT. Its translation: CASSLSGVSRIGAFF.